This T cell receptor (beta chain) was captured in a study of T-cell memory formation after mild COVID-19. Across the whole study: Clusters of TCRs were largely donor specific.

Trimming took 2 bases from V and 3 from J, leaving 14 bases between them. Germline V gene lookup returns CDR1 MNHEY and CDR2 SVGEGT. The CDR3 length is 15 residues. Points from the study as a whole: Whereas later expanders leaned CD4+, clones contracting day 15 to 85 showed a balanced CD4/CD8 makeup. For contracting clones, CD4+ ones sat mainly in CM and EM, CD8+ in EMRA. Researchers found some responding clones in pre-infection memory, a sign that cross-reactive memory joined.

This clonotype was found a few times. Its antigen is unknown. A single record per CDR3 protein comes from TCRdb applying MiXCR to the 5' RACE reads. The data show around 200,000 distinct CDR3 sequences, about 21% seen once. What was sequenced was PBMCs or a T cell subset sorted from them (not recorded which). This TCR was recovered from an adult woman who had mild COVID-19 (a few samples of this study predate the infection). Cell type and time point are not known. The chain combines TRBV6-2 or TRBV6-3 with TRBJ2-7, with D possibly matching TRBD2 (6 bases). CDR3 amino acids: CASSYPGGGDYEQYF. In DNA form, the CDR3 reads TGTGCCAGCAGTTACCCGGGCGGAGGGGACTACGAGCAGTACTTC.